The 20 T cell receptor beta chains in this list originate from one sample, sequenced in a study of cytomegalovirus exposure and HLA in healthy donors. In the PCR, 60 Vbeta and 13 Jbeta primers were used. Produced via immunoSEQ multiplex PCR; TCRdb's table is partial and in-frame only. Among fewer than 200,000 clones listed, under 90% were seen once. Material for sequencing was PBMCs. These receptors originate from a male donor in good health and CMV-seronegative.

The chain recombines TRBV11-2 with TRBJ2-7, with a possible D match to TRBD1 (6 bases). The germline V and J ends were trimmed by 1 base and 2 bases, with 9 bases remaining between them. The CDR3 consists of 14 residues. Germline-derived CDR1 and CDR2 are SGHAT and FQNNGV. The CDR3 nucleotides read TGTGCCAGCAGCTTAGGGACAGTTACCTACGAGCAGTACTTC. Amino acids: CASSLGTVTYEQYF.

J is TRBJ1-2 and V is TRBV5-1, with D uncertain. The CDR3 length is 13 residues. V was trimmed by 8 bases and J by 3 bases, leaving 14 bases between them. Germline values: CDR1 SGHRS, CDR2 YFSETQ. The CDR3 loop reads CASGPLGDYGYTF. CDR3 DNA sequence: TGCGCCAGTGGACCCCTGGGAGACTATGGCTACACCTTC.

V gene TRBV19 combines with J gene TRBJ1-4, with D possibly being TRBD1 (5 bases). CDR1 is LNHDA and CDR2 is SQIVND in the germline V gene (reference sequence). With 6 bases removed from V and 0 bases from J, the gap between germline ends came to 8 bases. The CDR3 spans 14 residues. For the CDR3, the DNA is TGTGCCAGTAGCCAGGGCGCAACTAATGAAAAACTGTTTTTT. Its translation is CASSQGATNEKLFF. The full variable domain, completed using reference TRBV19 and TRBJ1-4, is DGGITQSPKYLFRKEGQNVTLSCEQNLNHDAMYWYRQDPGQGLRLIYYSQIVNDFQKGDIAEGYSVSREKKESFPLTVTSAQKNPTAFYLCASSQGATNEKLFFGSGTQLSVL.

The V gene is TRBV5-6, the J gene TRBJ1-4; D is perhaps TRBD1 (5 bases). Germline V gene lookup returns CDR1 SGHDT and CDR2 YYEEEE. This CDR3 contains 15 residues. Between the trimmed V and J ends, which lost 5 bases and 7 bases, there was a span of 18 bases. The CDR3 is CASSTFWGWSEKLFF. DNA of the CDR3: TGTGCCAGCAGTACCTTCTGGGGCTGGAGTGAAAAACTGTTTTTT. The entire variable domain, with the rest obtained from reference TRBV5-6 and TRBJ1-4, is as follows: DAGVTQSPTHLIKTRGQQVTLRCSPKSGHDTVSWYQQALGQGPQFIFQYYEEEERQRGNFPDRFSGHQFPNYSSELNVNALLLGDSALYLCASSTFWGWSEKLFFGSGTQLSVL.

V is TRBV5-1 and J is TRBJ1-4; unclear D gene. This CDR3 is built from 15 residues. Germline-derived CDR1 and CDR2 are SGHRS and YFSETQ. The V gene lost 4 bases and the J gene lost 0 bases, with 10 bases spanning the gap. The CDR3: CASSATAATNEKLFF. The CDR3 DNA follows: TGCGCCAGCAGCGCCACAGCAGCAACTAATGAAAAACTGTTTTTT.

This clone was detected only once. The rearrangement links TRBV12-5 to TRBJ1-1; D not certain. The CDR3 runs to 14 residues. Germline V gene lookup returns CDR1 LGHNT and CDR2 FRNRAP. The V end lost 5 bases, the J end lost 0 bases, and 10 bases lay between the germline ends. As DNA, the CDR3 is TGTGCTAGTGGTCCGGGAGGTTTGAACACTGAAGCTTTCTTT. It is translated as CASGPGGLNTEAFF.

The V gene is TRBV18, the J gene TRBJ1-4, with D possibly being TRBD1 (5 bases). The V and J ends lost 5 bases and 7 bases respectively, with 14 bases between them. Germline CDR1 is KGHSH and CDR2 is LQKENI. The length of the CDR3 is 14 residues. CDR3 sequence: CASSRGNLAEKLFF. CDR3 nucleotides: TGTGCCAGCTCAAGGGGCAATTTGGCTGAAAAACTGTTTTTT.

The genes are TRBV4-3 and TRBJ1-1; possibly TRBD1 for D (5 bases). This CDR3 is built from 15 residues. CDR1 and CDR2 from the germline V gene are LGHNA and YSLEER. Trimming removed 0 bases at V and 4 bases at J, with 12 bases between. The CDR3 region has the DNA TGCGCCAGCAGCCAAGATCTCTCCAGGGCCACTGAAGCTTTCTTT. It encodes CASSQDLSRATEAFF.

This sequence joins TRBV15 and TRBJ1-1, with 8 positions matching TRBD1. CDR3 length: 11 residues. The J segment lost 7 bases and the V segment lost 5 bases, leaving 0 bases of the junction unmatched. The germline V gene has CDR1 LNHNV and CDR2 YYDKDF (reference sequence). CDR3 amino acids: CATSGQGEAFF. CDR3 DNA: TGTGCCACCAGCGGACAGGGTGAAGCTTTCTTT.

The chain is built from TRBV6-1 and TRBJ1-5, with D uncertain. The CDR3 contains 13 residues. Germline V CDR1 and CDR2: MNHNS, SASEGT. V gave up 5 bases and J gave up 2 bases, with 7 bases separating them. The CDR3 DNA reads as TGTGCCAGCAGTCCCCTCGGCAATCAGCCCCAGCATTTT. It is translated as CASSPLGNQPQHF.

The chain is built from TRBV19 and TRBJ1-1; D might be TRBD1 (6 bases). V lost 6 bases and J 7 bases, leaving 15 bases between the germline ends. This CDR3 is 13 amino acids long. Germline CDR1 is LNHDA and CDR2 is SQIVND (reference sequence). In DNA form, the CDR3 reads TGTGCCAGTAGCAGGGCGGGGGGCATTGAAGCTTTCTTT. It specifies CASSRAGGIEAFF.

CDR3 region: CASSPDSRLGGQYF. The CDR3 DNA is TGTGCCAGCAGCCCTGACTCCCGGCTGGGGGGGCAGTACTTC. The V gene is TRBV5-6, the J gene TRBJ2-7; possible D gene TRBD2, 6 bases. The CDR3 loop spans 14 amino acids. The V gene's germline CDR1 is SGHDT and CDR2 YYEEEE. V lost 4 bases to trimming and J lost 9 bases, with 20 bases between them.

The chain joins TRBV6-5 to TRBJ2-2, with no clear D. Germline V gene data show CDR1 as MNHEY and CDR2 as SVGAGI. CDR3 length equals 15 residues. V lost 2 bases and J 2 bases, leaving 9 bases between the germline ends. CDR3 DNA: TGTGCCAGCAGTTACAGTCGGAGTAACACCGGGGAGCTGTTTTTT. Translated: CASSYSRSNTGELFF.

The chain links TRBV28 to TRBJ2-4; 8 bases fit TRBD1. In germline, CDR1 is MDHEN, CDR2 SYDVKM. CDR3 size: 17 residues. V gave up 3 bases and J gave up 0 bases; unmatched junction bases: 7. In DNA, the CDR3 is TGTGCCAGCAGTTTCCCGCTCAGGGGGCTAGCCAAAAACATTCAGTACTTC. Translated, it gives CASSFPLRGLAKNIQYF.

The rearrangement joins TRBV16 to TRBJ1-2; no clear D. V was shortened by 2 bases and J by 0 bases, with 7 bases between the two germline ends. The germline CDR1 and CDR2 sequences are KGHSY and FQNENV. CDR3 length equals 14 residues. The CDR3 DNA reads as TGTGCCAGCAGCCAAGATAGCACTAACTATGGCTACACCTTC. Protein product: CASSQDSTNYGYTF.

The V and J genes are TRBV2 and TRBJ2-7; 8 positions agree with TRBD1. From germline, CDR1 is SNHLY and CDR2 FYNNEI. Trimming cost V 5 bases and J 2 bases; bases outside gene matches: 5. The CDR3 covers 14 residues. Here the CDR3 DNA reads TGTGCCAGCAGTTCCGGGACAGGCACCTACGAGCAGTACTTC. It yields the protein CASSSGTGTYEQYF.

In regard to this clone: Compared with germline, one end of the junction differs, possibly owing to a read error. The chain has TRBV7-9 and TRBJ1-4, with D tentatively TRBD1 (5 bases). Germline V gene lookup returns CDR1 SEHNR and CDR2 FQNEAQ (reference sequence). The CDR3 length is 15 residues. The CDR3 region is CSSRSWGVSNEKLFF. CDR3 sequence (DNA): TGTTCCAGCAGATCGTGGGGGGTTTCTAATGAAAAACTGTTTTTT.

V is TRBV10-1 and J is TRBJ2-1; D is ambiguous. The CDR3 contains 14 residues. V was cut by 4 bases and J by 3 bases, with 10 bases left in between. Germline V lookup: CDR1 WNHNN, CDR2 SYGVQD (reference sequence). The CDR3 region is CASSAEMFYNEQFF. CDR3 DNA sequence: TGCGCCAGCAGTGCGGAGATGTTCTACAATGAGCAGTTCTTC.

About this clone itself: The junction shows a germline mismatch at one end, possibly a read error. The rearrangement joins TRBV7-9 to TRBJ1-2; 8 bases fit TRBD1. Germline CDR1 reads SEHNR; CDR2 reads FQNEAQ (reference sequence). The CDR3 covers 14 residues. The CDR3 DNA follows: TGTTCCAGCAGCTCGGGGACAGGTGACTATGGCTACACCTTC. It yields the protein CSSSSGTGDYGYTF.

This sequence joins TRBV9 and TRBJ2-2; 9 nucleotides match TRBD2. Germline V gene sequence: CDR1 SGDLS, CDR2 YYNGEE. CDR3 size: 16 residues. V was clipped by 4 bases and J by 4 bases; unmatched bases: 8. The CDR3 region is CASSPSGRPRTGELFF. Here the CDR3 DNA reads TGTGCCAGCAGCCCAAGCGGGAGGCCACGCACCGGGGAGCTGTTTTTT.